The source of this T cell receptor beta chain is a study of T cells in localized non-small cell lung cancer (dated by TCRdb to between 2020 and 2021). Regarding the research as a whole: T cell repertoires of hundreds of early-stage NSCLC patients were analyzed, with tumors being compared against uninvolved tumor-adjacent lungs. NSCLC patients had a mean age of approximately 66 years, and around 130 were male and 107 female. All 250 or so NSCLC patients in the cohort were treatment-naive and had localized lung tumors that were resected.

Trimming takes 5 bases from V and 0 bases from J, and the germline ends sit 14 bases apart. The CDR3 covers 15 residues, taking in both the cysteine and the phenylalanine. Only CDR3 DNA remains: 45 bases, in frame from the first base. CDR1 KGHSH and CDR2 LQKENI are derived from the germline V gene. At diagnosis, tumor, uninvolved tumor-adjacent lung and peripheral blood were collected and then preserved as a mix of FFPE and fresh-frozen material. For TCR repertoire profiling, blood samples were analyzed as peripheral blood mononuclear cells. Comment on this clone: Its antigen is currently not known. No much larger clonotype is one base removed from it; base qualities were not supplied.

What the research found in general, with its limitations: Uninvolved tumor-adjacent lung showed the highest T cell clonality, higher than tumor, which suggests more focused antigenic responses in the adjacent lung. Higher T cell density in blood was associated with longer overall survival, whereas higher clonality in adjacent lung was associated with shorter survival. Since the design was exploratory, TCR variables were selected using unadjusted p-values with no false-discovery rate correction. A median of around 57 of the top 100 tumor clones were detected in paired uninvolved adjacent lung, and around 27 of these tumor clones were also found among the top 100 clones of the paired uninvolved adjacent lung. Multi-region tumor sequencing was not performed, so intratumor heterogeneity could not be excluded.

The immunoSEQ Assay was used to sequence TCR beta CDR3 regions from DNA. The study's own analysis went as follows. T cell density was computed as TCR beta template counts normalized to usable DNA estimated by amplifying housekeeping genes. The preseqR package was used to estimate richness by extrapolating to 400,000 templates for PBMC samples and to 120,000 templates for tissue samples. Clonality was defined as one minus Pielou's evenness. Tissue-enriched TCRs were identified by differential abundance testing using productive amino-acid clonotypes, minimum total count 5 and alpha 0.1. Repertoire overlap between compartments was quantified with the Jaccard Index and Morisita Overlap Index. GLIPH grouped TCR beta CDR3s together with public tetramer-defined viral CDR3s, and a viral motif had to include at least three viral sequences and show V-gene enrichment. TCRdb holds this immuneACCESS table with in-frame rearrangements only. Some clones are missing; in checked studies, unresolved V genes explain under half, and the rest has no known cause. The V and J calls and the clone size are those of that table, but D and trimming were determined from the DNA. The sample table lists approximately 70,000 clones, roughly 76% of them with a count of one. Approximately 4.5% of the sample is taken by the ten largest.

Here the chain combines TRBV18 and TRBJ2-7, with a tentative D call of TRBD1 or TRBD2, each matching 5 bases. Sample: PBMCs, taken before any cancer treatment. The sequence was obtained from a man aged 35 to 69 with stage II lung adenocarcinoma. The nucleotides read TGTGCCAGCTCAGCCACCGGGACGGTCTCCTACGAGCAGTACTTC. Protein translation: CASSATGTVSYEQYF.